The present T cell receptor beta chain was sequenced within a study of shared clonotypes between healthy human individuals. With 3 bases clipped from V and 3 bases from J, the junction kept 8 bases outside the gene matches. Germline V gene sequence: CDR1 LNHNV, CDR2 YYDKDF (reference sequence). This CDR3 has 15 residues. In this sample, this clone turned up a few times. As processed by the authors: ImmunoSEQ output held junction-only sequences without quality scores, so filtering differed. This table comes from immunoSEQ multiplex PCR, and its TCRdb copy is limited to in-frame clones, with some not included. The V and J calls and clone size are taken from that table; D and trimming were inferred from the DNA. The sample contains a few hundred thousand clones, 50% to 80% of which appear only once. Every one of the donors was a Caucasian adult that lived in Nashville, Tennessee.

Sequenced input: memory CD4+ T cells sorted from blood. Subset reported: CD45RA-negative fraction. This chain links TRBV15 with TRBJ2-7, with 7 bases aligning to TRBD2. This receptor was taken from a man aged 30 to 39 in good health. The CDR3 bases are TGTGCCACCAGCAGGGGGGGGGACTTGGGCTACGAGCAGTACTTC. The encoded protein is CATSRGGDLGYEQYF.